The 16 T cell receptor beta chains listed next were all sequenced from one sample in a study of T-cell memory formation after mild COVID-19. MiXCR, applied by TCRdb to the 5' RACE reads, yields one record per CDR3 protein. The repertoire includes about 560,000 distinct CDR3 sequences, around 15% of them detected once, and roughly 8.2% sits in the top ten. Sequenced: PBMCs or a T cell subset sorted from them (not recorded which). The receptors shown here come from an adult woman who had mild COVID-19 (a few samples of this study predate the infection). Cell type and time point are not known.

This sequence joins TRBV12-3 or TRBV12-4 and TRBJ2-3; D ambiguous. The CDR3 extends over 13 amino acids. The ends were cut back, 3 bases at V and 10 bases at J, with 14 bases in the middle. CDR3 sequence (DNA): TGTGCCAGCAGTTTGGAGCCGGGTGAAGCGCAGTATTTT. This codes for CASSLEPGEAQYF.

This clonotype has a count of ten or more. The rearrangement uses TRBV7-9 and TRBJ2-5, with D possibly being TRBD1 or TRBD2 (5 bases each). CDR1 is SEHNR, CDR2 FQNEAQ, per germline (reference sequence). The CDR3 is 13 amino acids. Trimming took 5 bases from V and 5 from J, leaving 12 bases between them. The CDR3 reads CASSRGQGETQYF. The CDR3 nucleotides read TGTGCCAGCAGCCGGGGCCAAGGGGAGACCCAGTACTTC.

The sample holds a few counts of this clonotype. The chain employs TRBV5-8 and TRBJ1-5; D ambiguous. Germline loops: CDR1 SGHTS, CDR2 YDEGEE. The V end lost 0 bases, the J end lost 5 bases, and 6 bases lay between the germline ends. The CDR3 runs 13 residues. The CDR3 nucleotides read TGTGCCAGCAGCTTGGACTGGGATCAGCCCCAGCATTTT. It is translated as CASSLDWDQPQHF.

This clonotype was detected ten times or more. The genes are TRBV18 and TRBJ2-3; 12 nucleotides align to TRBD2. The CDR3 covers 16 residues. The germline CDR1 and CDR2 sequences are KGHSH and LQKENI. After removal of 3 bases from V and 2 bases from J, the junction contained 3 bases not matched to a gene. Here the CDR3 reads CASSPTSGSITDTQYF. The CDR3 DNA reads TGTGCCAGCTCACCGACTAGCGGGAGTATCACAGATACGCAGTATTTT. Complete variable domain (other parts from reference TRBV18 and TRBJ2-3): NAGVMQNPRHLVRRRGQEARLRCSPMKGHSHVYWYRQLPEEGLKFMVYLQKENIIDESGMPKERFSAEFPKEGPSILRIQQVVRGDSAAYFCASSPTSGSITDTQYFGPGTRLTVL.

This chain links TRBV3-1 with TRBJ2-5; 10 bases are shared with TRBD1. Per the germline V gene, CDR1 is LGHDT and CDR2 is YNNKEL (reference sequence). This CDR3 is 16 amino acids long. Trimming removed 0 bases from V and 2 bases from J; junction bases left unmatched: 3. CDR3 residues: CASSQDGTGVQETQYF. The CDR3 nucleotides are TGTGCCAGCAGCCAAGATGGGACAGGGGTACAAGAGACCCAGTACTTC.

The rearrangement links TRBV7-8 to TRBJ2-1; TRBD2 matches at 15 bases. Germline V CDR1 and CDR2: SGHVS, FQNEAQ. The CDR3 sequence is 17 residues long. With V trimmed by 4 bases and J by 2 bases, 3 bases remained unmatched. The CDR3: CASSSGLAGGAYNEQFF. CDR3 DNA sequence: TGTGCCAGCAGCTCGGGACTAGCGGGAGGAGCCTACAATGAGCAGTTCTTC.

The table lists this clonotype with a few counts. The chain's CDR3 is CASTLIMGGAQETQYF. The CDR3 DNA is TGTGCCAGCACCTTGATTATGGGAGGGGCTCAGGAGACCCAGTACTTC. V is TRBV6-1 and J is TRBJ2-5, with TRBD2 matching 7 bases. This CDR3 has 16 residues. V lost 7 bases and J lost 5; bases outside the gene matches: 16. CDR1 MNHNS and CDR2 SASEGT come from the germline V gene.

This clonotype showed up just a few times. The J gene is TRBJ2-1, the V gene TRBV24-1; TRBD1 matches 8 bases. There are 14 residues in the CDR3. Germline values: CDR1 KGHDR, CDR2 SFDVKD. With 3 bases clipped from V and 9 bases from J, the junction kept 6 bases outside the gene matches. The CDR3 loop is CATSDMDRDGEQFF. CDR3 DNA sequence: TGTGCCACCAGTGATATGGACAGGGACGGTGAGCAGTTCTTC.

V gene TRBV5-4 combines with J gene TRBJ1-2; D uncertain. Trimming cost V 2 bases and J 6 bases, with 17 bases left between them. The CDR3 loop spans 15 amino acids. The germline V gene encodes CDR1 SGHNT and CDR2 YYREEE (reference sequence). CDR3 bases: TGTGCCAGCAGCTTATCGGTTCGAGGGAGCCATGGCTACACCTTC. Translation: CASSLSVRGSHGYTF.

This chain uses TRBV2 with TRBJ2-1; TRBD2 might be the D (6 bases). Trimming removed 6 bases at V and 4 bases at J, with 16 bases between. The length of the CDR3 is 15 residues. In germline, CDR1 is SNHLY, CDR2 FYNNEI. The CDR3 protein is CASRLDSGGYNEQFF. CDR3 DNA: TGTGCCAGCAGATTAGATAGCGGAGGGTACAATGAGCAGTTCTTC.

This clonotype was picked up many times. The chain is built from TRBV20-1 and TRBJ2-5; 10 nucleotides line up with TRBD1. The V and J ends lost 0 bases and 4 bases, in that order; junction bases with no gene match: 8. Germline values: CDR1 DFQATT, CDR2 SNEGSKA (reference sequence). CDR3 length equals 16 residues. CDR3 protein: CSARDPGTGDAETQYF. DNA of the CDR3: TGCAGTGCTAGAGATCCCGGGACAGGGGACGCAGAGACCCAGTACTTC.

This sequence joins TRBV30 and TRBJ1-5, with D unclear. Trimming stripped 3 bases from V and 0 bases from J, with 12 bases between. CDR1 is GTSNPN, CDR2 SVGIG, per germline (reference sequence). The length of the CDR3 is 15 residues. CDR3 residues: CAWSPGTLSNQPQHF. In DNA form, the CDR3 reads TGTGCCTGGAGCCCGGGAACCCTTAGCAATCAGCCCCAGCATTTT. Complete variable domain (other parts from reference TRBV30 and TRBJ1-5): SQTIHQWPATLVQPVGSPLSLECTVEGTSNPNLYWYRQAAGRGLQLLFYSVGIGQISSEVPQNLSASRPQDRQFILSSKKLLLSDSGFYLCAWSPGTLSNQPQHFGDGTRLSIL.

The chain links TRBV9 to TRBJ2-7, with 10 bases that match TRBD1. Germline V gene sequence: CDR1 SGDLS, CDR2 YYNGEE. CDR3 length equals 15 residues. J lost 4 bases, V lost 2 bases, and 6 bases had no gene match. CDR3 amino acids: CASSVAGTGEYEQYF. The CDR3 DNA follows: TGTGCCAGCAGCGTTGCCGGGACAGGGGAATACGAGCAGTACTTC.

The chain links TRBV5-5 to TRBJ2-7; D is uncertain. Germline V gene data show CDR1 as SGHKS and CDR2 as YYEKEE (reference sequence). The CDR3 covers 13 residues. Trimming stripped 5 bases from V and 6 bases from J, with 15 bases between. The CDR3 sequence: CASSTTVTGEQYF. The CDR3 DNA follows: TGTGCCAGCAGTACTACAGTAACGGGCGAGCAGTACTTC.

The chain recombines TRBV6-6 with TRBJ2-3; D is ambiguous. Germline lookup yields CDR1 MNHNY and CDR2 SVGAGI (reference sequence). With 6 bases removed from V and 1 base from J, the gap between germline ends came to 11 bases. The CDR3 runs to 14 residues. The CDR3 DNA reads TGTGCCAGCAGCCTACGGATACGCACAGATACGCAGTATTTT. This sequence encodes CASSLRIRTDTQYF.

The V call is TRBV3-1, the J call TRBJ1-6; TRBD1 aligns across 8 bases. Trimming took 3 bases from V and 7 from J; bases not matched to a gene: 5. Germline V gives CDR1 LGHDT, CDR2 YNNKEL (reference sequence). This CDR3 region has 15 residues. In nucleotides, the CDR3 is TGTGCCAGCAGCCAGGAGACAGGGGCGAATTCACCCCTCCACTTT. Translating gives CASSQETGANSPLHF.